This entry lists 20 T cell receptor beta chains sequenced from one sample in a study of T cell responses to AZD1222 COVID-19 vaccine. The data were produced by immunoSEQ multiplex PCR, yet TCRdb's version contains in-frame clones alone and is incomplete. The data show about 100,000 clones, 92% seen once. This material consisted of peripheral blood, taken 28 days after the second AZD1222 dose. The source is an adult who received the AZD1222 COVID-19 vaccine.

The table lists this clone with a count of one. This chain connects TRBV10-3 to TRBJ2-2, with 8 positions matching TRBD1. The CDR3 runs 15 residues. From germline, CDR1 is ENHRY and CDR2 SYGVKD. V shed 3 bases, J shed 6 bases, and the junction held 6 bases outside the gene matches. This CDR3 reads CAISDGQGWSGELFF. The CDR3 region has the DNA TGTGCCATCAGTGACGGACAGGGTTGGTCCGGGGAGCTGTTTTTT.

The chain links TRBV11-3 to TRBJ1-1; no firm D call. In germline, CDR1 is SGHNT, CDR2 YENEEA. V was pared by 3 bases and J by 0 bases, with 5 bases between. The CDR3 consists of 13 residues. The CDR3 nucleotides are TGTGCCAGCAGCTTGCAGGTGAACACTGAAGCTTTCTTT. Protein: CASSLQVNTEAFF.

The chain links TRBV28 to TRBJ1-5, with TRBD1 as a possible D gene (5 bases). V was pared by 5 bases and J by 3 bases, with 14 bases between. CDR1 is MDHEN, CDR2 SYDVKM, per germline. This CDR3 comprises 15 residues. The CDR3 loop is CASSTPAGNNQPQHF. CDR3 DNA: TGTGCCAGCAGTACCCCCGCAGGGAACAATCAGCCCCAGCATTTT.

The V and J genes are TRBV6-5 and TRBJ1-5; the D gene is possibly TRBD1 (6 bases). V lost 5 bases, J lost 1 base, and 12 bases lay in between. Germline V gene sequence: CDR1 MNHEY, CDR2 SVGAGI. The CDR3 runs 15 residues. In DNA form, the CDR3 reads TGTGCCAGCAGTACAGGAGGGGGAAGCAATCAGCCCCAGCATTTT. It encodes CASSTGGGSNQPQHF.

This clone was counted a single time. The J gene is TRBJ2-1, the V gene TRBV18; 10 bases are a match to TRBD2. Trimming cost V 0 bases and J 5 bases; bases outside gene matches: 4. The CDR3 runs 16 residues. Germline values: CDR1 KGHSH, CDR2 LQKENI. CDR3 in amino acids: CASSPPSGRPNNEQFF. In nucleotides, the CDR3 is TGTGCCAGCTCACCACCTAGCGGGAGGCCAAACAATGAGCAGTTCTTC.

This chain uses TRBV7-8 with TRBJ2-7, with 11 bases lining up with TRBD1. The CDR3 covers 15 residues. Germline lookup yields CDR1 SGHVS and CDR2 FQNEAQ. The V and J ends lost 8 bases and 2 bases, in that order; junction bases with no gene match: 8. CDR3 region: CASGVGTGGTYEQYF. Here the CDR3 DNA reads TGTGCCAGCGGCGTAGGGACAGGGGGGACCTACGAGCAGTACTTC. Combining the CDR3 with reference TRBV7-8 and TRBJ2-7 gives the whole variable domain GAGVSQSPRYKVAKRGQDVALRCDPISGHVSLFWYQQALGQGPEFLTYFQNEAQLDKSGLPSDRFFAERPEGSVSTLKIQRTQQEDSAVYLCASGVGTGGTYEQYFGPGTRLTVT.

This clone appeared a single time. This sequence joins TRBV20-1 and TRBJ2-7; D possibly corresponds to TRBD1 (6 bases). The CDR3 sequence is 11 residues long. Trimming removed 6 bases at V and 4 bases at J, with 10 bases between. Looked up from germline, CDR1 is DFQATT and CDR2 is SNEGSKA (reference sequence). CDR3 DNA sequence: TGCAGTGCCTCCGACAGGTACGAGCAGTACTTC. Amino acid sequence: CSASDRYEQYF.

DNA of the CDR3: TGTGCCAGCAGCCAAGTCGGGGGGCAGGAGACCCAGTACTTC. Translated, it gives CASSQVGGQETQYF. The chain carries TRBV3-1 (or the pseudogene TRBV3-2) and TRBJ2-5; the D gene is possibly TRBD2 (7 bases). The CDR3 spans 14 residues. Germline CDR1 LGHDT, CDR2 YNNKEL (reference sequence). V lost 1 base to trimming and J lost 5 bases, with 11 bases between them.

The chain has TRBV6-5 and TRBJ1-2; tentatively, D is TRBD1 (6 bases). V was trimmed by 5 bases and J by 4 bases, leaving 14 bases between them. Per the germline V gene, CDR1 is MNHEY and CDR2 is SVGAGI. The CDR3 totals 14 residues. In DNA form, the CDR3 reads TGTGCCAGCAGTACCCTCTTAGGGGGCTATGGCTACACCTTC. This sequence encodes CASSTLLGGYGYTF.

This chain joins TRBV6-5 and TRBJ2-1; D ambiguous. CDR1 and CDR2 (germline): MNHEY, SVGAGI. V was pared by 5 bases and J by 5 bases, with 7 bases between. The length of the CDR3 is 12 residues. CDR3 in DNA: TGTGCCAGCAGTAGGACCAACAATGAGCAGTTCTTC. It specifies CASSRTNNEQFF.

V usage is TRBV7-3 and J usage is TRBJ2-7; TRBD2 aligns across 9 bases. Germline lookup yields CDR1 SGHTA and CDR2 FQGTGA. The J segment lost 1 base and the V segment lost 5 bases, leaving 6 bases of the junction unmatched. CDR3 length: 15 residues. The CDR3 region has the DNA TGTGCCAGCAGCCTTCAAGCGGGAGGTTCCTACGAGCAGTACTTC. Protein product: CASSLQAGGSYEQYF.

The chain is built from TRBV11-2 and TRBJ1-3; D gene unclear. The CDR3 length is 16 residues. Trimming left V 0 bases short and J 0 bases short, with 9 bases between. Germline V gene lookup returns CDR1 SGHAT and CDR2 FQNNGV. The CDR3 sequence: CASSLDKENSGNTIYF. The CDR3, as DNA: TGTGCCAGCAGCTTAGATAAGGAAAACTCTGGAAACACCATATATTTT.

V usage is TRBV28 and J usage is TRBJ2-5, with D possibly being TRBD1 (6 bases). The germline V gene encodes CDR1 MDHEN and CDR2 SYDVKM. Trimming cost V 4 bases and J 3 bases, with 15 bases left between them. The CDR3 consists of 15 residues. CDR3 region: CASSSIGTLKETQYF. Here the CDR3 DNA reads TGTGCCAGCAGTTCGATAGGGACACTAAAAGAGACCCAGTACTTC.

Note on this clone: The sample carries other DNA sequences with the same CDR3. The rearrangement uses TRBV18 and TRBJ1-5; no clear D. The CDR3 runs to 14 residues. The germline gives CDR1 KGHSH, CDR2 LQKENI. The V and J ends lost 3 bases and 0 bases respectively, with 6 bases between them. CDR3 in amino acids: CASSPGNSNQPQHF. The CDR3 DNA sequence: TGTGCCAGCTCACCGGGGAATAGCAATCAGCCCCAGCATTTT. The full variable domain, in which reference TRBV18 and TRBJ1-5 provide the parts outside the CDR3, is NAGVMQNPRHLVRRRGQEARLRCSPMKGHSHVYWYRQLPEEGLKFMVYLQKENIIDESGMPKERFSAEFPKEGPSILRIQQVVRGDSAAYFCASSPGNSNQPQHFGDGTRLSIL.

The chain employs TRBV6-5 and TRBJ1-5; tentative D call: TRBD1 (6 bases). The CDR3 has 14 amino acids. Trimming pared 6 bases from V and 7 bases from J, leaving 16 bases between. Germline V gene lookup returns CDR1 MNHEY and CDR2 SVGAGI. CDR3 nucleotide sequence: TGTGCCAGCAGGGCAGACAGGCTGAGGCAGCCCCAGCATTTT. It yields the protein CASRADRLRQPQHF.

The chain carries TRBV19 and TRBJ2-2, with D perhaps TRBD1 (5 bases). The CDR3 runs 16 residues. CDR1 and CDR2 (germline): LNHDA, SQIVND (reference sequence). V lost 6 bases, J lost 0 bases, and 14 bases lay in between. The CDR3 reads CASRTDRIPNTGELFF. Here the CDR3 DNA reads TGTGCCAGTAGGACCGACAGAATACCGAACACCGGGGAGCTGTTTTTT.

The table lists this clone with a count of one. The genes are TRBV25-1 and TRBJ2-7, with TRBD2 matching over 8 bases. The V gene end was trimmed by 5 bases and the J gene end by 7 bases; junction bases not matched to a gene: 7. The V gene's germline CDR1 is MGHDK and CDR2 SYGVNS. The CDR3 totals 13 residues. The CDR3 loop is CASSSGSPGEQYF. For the CDR3, the DNA is TGTGCCAGCAGTAGCGGGAGCCCTGGGGAGCAGTACTTC.

The chain has TRBV11-2 and TRBJ2-3, with D possibly matching TRBD1 (5 bases). The CDR3 contains 15 residues. V gave up 5 bases and J gave up 2 bases, with 14 bases separating them. Germline V CDR1 and CDR2: SGHAT, FQNNGV. In nucleotides, the CDR3 is TGTGCCAGCAGCGTTCTACAGGTGTACACAGATACGCAGTATTTT. Translation gives CASSVLQVYTDTQYF.

The rearrangement joins TRBV28 to TRBJ1-2, with unresolved D. The CDR3 is 11 residues long. The V end lost 6 bases, the J end lost 8 bases, and 10 bases lay between the germline ends. Germline V gives CDR1 MDHEN, CDR2 SYDVKM. CDR3: CASRRTEGYTF. DNA of the CDR3: TGTGCCAGCAGGAGGACTGAAGGCTACACCTTC.

This chain links TRBV14 with TRBJ2-7; D assignment may be TRBD1 or TRBD2 (5 bases each). This CDR3 contains 14 residues. The V and J ends lost 4 bases and 0 bases respectively, with 10 bases between them. Germline-derived CDR1 and CDR2 are SGHDN and FVKESK. The CDR3 region is CASSPWDGSYEQYF. The DNA of the CDR3 is TGTGCCAGCAGCCCCTGGGACGGCTCCTACGAGCAGTACTTC.